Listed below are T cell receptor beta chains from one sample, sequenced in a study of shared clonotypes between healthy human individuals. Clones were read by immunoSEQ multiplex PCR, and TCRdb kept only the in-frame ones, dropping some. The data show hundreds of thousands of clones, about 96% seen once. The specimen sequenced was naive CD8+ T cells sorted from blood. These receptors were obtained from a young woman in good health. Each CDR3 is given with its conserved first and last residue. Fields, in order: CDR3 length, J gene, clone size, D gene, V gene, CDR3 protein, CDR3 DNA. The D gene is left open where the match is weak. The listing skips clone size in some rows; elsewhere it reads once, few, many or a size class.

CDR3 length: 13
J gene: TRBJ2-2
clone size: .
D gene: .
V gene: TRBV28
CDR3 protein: CASSLLLGGELFF
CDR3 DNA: TGTGCCAGCAGTTTGCTGTTGGGCGGGGAGCTGTTTTTT

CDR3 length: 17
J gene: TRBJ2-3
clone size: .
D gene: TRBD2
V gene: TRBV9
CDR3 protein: CASSVELAGEGSYTQYF
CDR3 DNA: TGTGCCAGCAGCGTAGAGCTAGCGGGAGAAGGGTCCTATACGCAGTATTTT

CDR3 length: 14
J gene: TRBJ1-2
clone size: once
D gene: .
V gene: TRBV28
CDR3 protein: CASRRIGGAYGYTF
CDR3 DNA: TGTGCCAGCAGACGTATCGGGGGGGCCTATGGCTACACCTTC

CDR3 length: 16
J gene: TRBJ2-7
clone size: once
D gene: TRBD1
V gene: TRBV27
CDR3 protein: CASSLPRTGGFYEQYF
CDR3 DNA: TGTGCCAGCAGTTTACCCCGGACAGGGGGCTTCTACGAGCAGTACTTC

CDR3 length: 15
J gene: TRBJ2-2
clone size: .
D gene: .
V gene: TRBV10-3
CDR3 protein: CAIRRGPSYTGELFF
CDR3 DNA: TGTGCCATCAGACGTGGTCCTAGCTACACCGGGGAGCTGTTTTTT

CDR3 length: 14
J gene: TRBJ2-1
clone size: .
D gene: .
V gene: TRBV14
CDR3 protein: CASSQDVGNNEQFF
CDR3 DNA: TGTGCCAGCAGCCAAGATGTCGGAAACAATGAGCAGTTCTTC

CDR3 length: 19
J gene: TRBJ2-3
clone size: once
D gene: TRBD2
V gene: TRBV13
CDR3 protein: CASSRPTGTSGRSGDTQYF
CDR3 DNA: TGTGCCAGCAGCCGTCCGACCGGGACTAGCGGGAGGTCGGGAGATACGCAGTATTTT

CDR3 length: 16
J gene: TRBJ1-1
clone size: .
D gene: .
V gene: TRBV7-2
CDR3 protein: CASSLSGFLGDGEAFF
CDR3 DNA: TGTGCCAGCAGCCTCTCGGGGTTCCTTGGGGACGGTGAAGCTTTCTTT

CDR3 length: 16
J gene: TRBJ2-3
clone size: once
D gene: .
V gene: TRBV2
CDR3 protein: CASSGFRGAVTDTQYF
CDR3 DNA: TGTGCCAGCAGTGGGTTTCGGGGGGCCGTCACAGATACGCAGTATTTT

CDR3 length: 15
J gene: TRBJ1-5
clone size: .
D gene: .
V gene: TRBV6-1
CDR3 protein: CASSEWRGLNQPQHF
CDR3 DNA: TGTGCCAGCAGTGAGTGGAGGGGCCTCAATCAGCCCCAGCATTTT

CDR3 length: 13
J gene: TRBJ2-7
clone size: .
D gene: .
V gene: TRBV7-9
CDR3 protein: CASSLGVSYEQYF
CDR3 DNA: TGTGCCAGCAGCTTAGGGGTGTCCTACGAGCAGTACTTC

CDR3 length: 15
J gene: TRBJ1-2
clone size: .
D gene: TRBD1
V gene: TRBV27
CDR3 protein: CASSFTKTGTRGYTF
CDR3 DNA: TGTGCCAGCAGTTTTACCAAGACAGGGACGCGTGGCTACACCTTC

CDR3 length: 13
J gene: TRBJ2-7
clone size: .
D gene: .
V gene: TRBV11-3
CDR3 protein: CASSPVMMYEQYF
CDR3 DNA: TGTGCCAGCAGCCCCGTGATGATGTACGAGCAGTACTTC

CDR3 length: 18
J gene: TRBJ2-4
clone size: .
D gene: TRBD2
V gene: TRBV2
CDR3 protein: CASSAFGPAGEPKNIQYF
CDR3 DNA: TGTGCCAGCAGTGCATTCGGGCCAGCGGGAGAACCCAAAAACATTCAGTACTTC

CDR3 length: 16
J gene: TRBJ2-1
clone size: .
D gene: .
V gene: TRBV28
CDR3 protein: CASSSPGQQTYNEQFF
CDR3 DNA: TGTGCCAGCAGTTCCCCAGGACAGCAGACCTACAATGAGCAGTTCTTC

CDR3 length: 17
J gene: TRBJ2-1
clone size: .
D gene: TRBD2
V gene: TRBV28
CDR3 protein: CASSHGLAGPSYNEQFF
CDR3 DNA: TGTGCCAGCAGCCATGGACTAGCGGGACCCTCCTACAATGAGCAGTTCTTC

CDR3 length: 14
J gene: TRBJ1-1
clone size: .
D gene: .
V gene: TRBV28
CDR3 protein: CASSPPSRATEAFF
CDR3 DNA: TGTGCCAGCAGCCCCCCCAGTCGAGCGACTGAAGCTTTCTTT

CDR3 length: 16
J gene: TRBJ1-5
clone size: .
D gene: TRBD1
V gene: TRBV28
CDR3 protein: CASSTIGTGRNQPQHF
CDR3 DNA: TGTGCCAGCAGCACCATTGGGACAGGTCGGAATCAGCCCCAGCATTTT

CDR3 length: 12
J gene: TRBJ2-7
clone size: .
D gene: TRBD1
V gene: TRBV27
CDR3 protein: CASSSYRGEQYF
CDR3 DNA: TGTGCCAGCAGTTCTTACAGGGGCGAGCAGTACTTC

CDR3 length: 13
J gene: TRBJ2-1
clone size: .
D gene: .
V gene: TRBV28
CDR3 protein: CASTASSYNEQFF
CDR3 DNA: TGTGCCAGCACGGCGAGCTCCTACAATGAGCAGTTCTTC

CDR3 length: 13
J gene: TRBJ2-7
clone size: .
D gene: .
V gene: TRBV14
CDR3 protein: CASSPGAGYEQYF
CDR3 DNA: TGTGCCAGCAGCCCAGGGGCGGGGTACGAGCAGTACTTC

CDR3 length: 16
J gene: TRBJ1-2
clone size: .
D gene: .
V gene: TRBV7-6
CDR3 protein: CASSTDKSRKTYGYTF
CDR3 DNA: TGTGCCAGCAGCACCGATAAATCTCGAAAGACCTATGGCTACACCTTC

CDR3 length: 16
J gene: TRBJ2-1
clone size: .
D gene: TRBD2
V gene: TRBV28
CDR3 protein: CASRPGASGGYNEQFF
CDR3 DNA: TGTGCCAGCAGACCGGGGGCTAGCGGGGGTTACAATGAGCAGTTCTTC

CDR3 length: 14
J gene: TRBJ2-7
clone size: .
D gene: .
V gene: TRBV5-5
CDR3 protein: CASSWLSGSYEQYF
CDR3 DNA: TGTGCCAGCAGCTGGTTGTCAGGTTCCTACGAGCAGTACTTC

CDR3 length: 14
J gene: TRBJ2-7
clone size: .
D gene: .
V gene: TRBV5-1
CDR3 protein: CASSLRTALNEQYF
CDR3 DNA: TGCGCCAGCAGCTTACGGACAGCGCTGAACGAGCAGTACTTC

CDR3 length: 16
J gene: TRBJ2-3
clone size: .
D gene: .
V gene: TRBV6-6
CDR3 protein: CASSYSPGIVTDTQYF
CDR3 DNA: TGTGCCAGCAGTTACTCGCCAGGAATTGTGACAGATACGCAGTATTTT

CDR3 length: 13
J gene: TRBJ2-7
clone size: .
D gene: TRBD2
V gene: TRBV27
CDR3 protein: CASRGGVTYEQYF
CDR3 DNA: TGTGCCAGCCGGGGGGGGGTCACCTACGAGCAGTACTTC

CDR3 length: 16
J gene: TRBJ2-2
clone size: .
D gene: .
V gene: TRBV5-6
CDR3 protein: CASSLGGVFVTGELFF
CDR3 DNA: TGTGCCAGCAGCTTGGGAGGGGTTTTCGTAACCGGGGAGCTGTTTTTT

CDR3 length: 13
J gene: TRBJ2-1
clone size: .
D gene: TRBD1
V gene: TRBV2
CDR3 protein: CASTLQGDNEQFF
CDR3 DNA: TGTGCCAGCACCTTACAGGGGGACAATGAGCAGTTCTTC

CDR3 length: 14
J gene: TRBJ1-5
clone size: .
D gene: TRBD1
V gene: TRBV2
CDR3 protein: CASSDGTGVQPQHF
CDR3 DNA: TGTGCCAGCAGCGATGGGACAGGGGTGCAGCCCCAGCATTTT

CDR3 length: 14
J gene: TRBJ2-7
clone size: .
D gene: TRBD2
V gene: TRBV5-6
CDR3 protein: CASSFASGIYEQYF
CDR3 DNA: TGTGCCAGCAGCTTCGCCAGCGGGATCTACGAGCAGTACTTC

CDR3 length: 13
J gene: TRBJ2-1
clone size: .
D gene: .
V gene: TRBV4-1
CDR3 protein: CASSHPTGYEQFF
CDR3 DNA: TGCGCCAGCAGCCACCCGACAGGTTACGAGCAGTTCTTC

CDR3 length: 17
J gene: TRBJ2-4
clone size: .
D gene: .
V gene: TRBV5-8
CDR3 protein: CASSLGVGALAKNIQYF
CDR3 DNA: TGTGCCAGCAGCTTGGGAGTGGGGGCTCTAGCCAAAAACATTCAGTACTTC

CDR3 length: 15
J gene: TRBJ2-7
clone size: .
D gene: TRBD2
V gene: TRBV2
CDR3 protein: CASSEGLAGTYEQYF
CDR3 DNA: TGTGCCAGCAGTGAAGGGCTAGCGGGAACGTACGAGCAGTACTTC

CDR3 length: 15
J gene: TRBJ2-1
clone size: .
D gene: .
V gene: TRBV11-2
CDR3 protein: CASSLFLRTVDEQFF
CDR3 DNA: TGTGCCAGCAGCTTATTTCTCAGAACGGTTGATGAGCAGTTCTTC

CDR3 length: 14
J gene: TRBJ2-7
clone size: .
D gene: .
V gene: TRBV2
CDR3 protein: CASSERGYPYEQYF
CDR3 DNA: TGTGCCAGCAGTGAGAGAGGGTATCCCTACGAGCAGTACTTC

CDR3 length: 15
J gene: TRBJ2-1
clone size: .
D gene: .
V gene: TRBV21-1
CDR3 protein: CASSKDRPYIDEQFF
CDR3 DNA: TGTGCCAGCAGCAAAGACAGGCCCTACATCGATGAGCAGTTCTTC

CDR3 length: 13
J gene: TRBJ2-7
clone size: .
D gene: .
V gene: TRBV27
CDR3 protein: CASSHGPAYEQYF
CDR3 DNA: TGTGCCAGCAGTCACGGCCCAGCCTACGAGCAGTACTTC

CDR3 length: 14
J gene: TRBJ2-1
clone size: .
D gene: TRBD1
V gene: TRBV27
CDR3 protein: CASKTGGFNNEQFF
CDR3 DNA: TGTGCCAGCAAAACAGGGGGCTTCAACAATGAGCAGTTCTTC

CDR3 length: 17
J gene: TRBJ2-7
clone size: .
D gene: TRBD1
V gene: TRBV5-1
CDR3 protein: CASSLVGLGQGNYEQYF
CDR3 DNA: TGCGCCAGCAGCTTGGTTGGGTTAGGACAGGGAAACTACGAGCAGTACTTC

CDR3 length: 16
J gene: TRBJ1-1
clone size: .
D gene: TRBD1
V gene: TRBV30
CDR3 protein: CASFGGDRGRYTEAFF
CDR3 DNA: TGTGCCTCGTTTGGGGGGGACAGGGGACGTTACACTGAAGCTTTCTTT

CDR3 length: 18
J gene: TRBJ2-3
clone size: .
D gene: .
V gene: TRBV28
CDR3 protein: CASSLPPASATSTDTQYF
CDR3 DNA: TGTGCCAGCAGTTTACCCCCCGCGAGCGCGACTAGCACAGATACGCAGTATTTT

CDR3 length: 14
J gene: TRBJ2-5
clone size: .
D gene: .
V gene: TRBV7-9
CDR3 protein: CASSPATRQETQYF
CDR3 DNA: TGTGCCAGCAGCCCGGCGACAAGACAAGAGACCCAGTACTTC

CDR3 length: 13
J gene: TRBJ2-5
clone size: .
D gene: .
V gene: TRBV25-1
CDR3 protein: CASSDGYQETQYF
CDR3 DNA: TGTGCCAGCAGTGATGGGTACCAAGAGACCCAGTACTTC

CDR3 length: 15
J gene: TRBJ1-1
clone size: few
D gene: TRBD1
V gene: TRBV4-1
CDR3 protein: CASSQRLDRFTEAFF
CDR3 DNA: TGCGCCAGCAGCCAACGCTTGGACAGGTTCACTGAAGCTTTCTTT

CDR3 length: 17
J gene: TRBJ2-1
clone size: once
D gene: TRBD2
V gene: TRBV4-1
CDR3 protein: CASSQDGEGLTYNEQFF
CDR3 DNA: TGCGCCAGCAGCCAAGATGGGGAGGGCCTGACCTACAATGAGCAGTTCTTC

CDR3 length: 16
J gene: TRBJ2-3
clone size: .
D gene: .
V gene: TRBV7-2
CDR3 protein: CASSFSVRASTDTQYF
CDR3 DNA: TGTGCCAGCAGCTTTTCTGTGAGGGCTAGCACAGATACGCAGTATTTT

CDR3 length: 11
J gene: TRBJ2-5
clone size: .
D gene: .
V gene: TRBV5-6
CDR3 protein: CASSSGLGQYF
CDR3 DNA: TGTGCCAGCAGCTCGGGCCTCGGACAGTACTTC

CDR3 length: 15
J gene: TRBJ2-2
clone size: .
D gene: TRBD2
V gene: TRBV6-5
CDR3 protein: CASSHMTSAAGELFF
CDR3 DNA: TGTGCCAGCAGCCACATGACTAGCGCAGCCGGGGAGCTGTTTTTT